This entry features one T cell receptor (beta chain) sequence. Its antigen remains unknown. Every bit of the isolated RNA underwent reverse transcription, so sequencing read expressed TCRB transcripts. Libraries were prepared by immunoSEQ multiplex PCR; TCRdb keeps only in-frame clonotypes and omits some of them. Of around 500,000 clones listed, around 10% were seen once; the top ten hold more than 0.045%. Germline V gene data show CDR1 as MNHEY and CDR2 as SVGAGI. CDR3 length: 14 amino acids. Trimming took off 6 bases at V and 0 bases at J, with 12 bases between the two ends. The data were obtained in a study of beta chain features in type 1 diabetes. Study-level findings and limits: Insertions at VDJ junctions were less frequent in type 1 diabetes patients. These patients also deleted more nucleotides at the same junctions. The study found that naive, central memory and Treg TCRB repertoires appeared more similar in patients than in healthy donors.

This TCR came from a woman under 30 in good health. The sequencing input was naive CD4+ T cells from blood. The chain combines TRBV6-5 with TRBJ2-7; tentatively, D is TRBD1 or TRBD2 (6 bases each). Here the CDR3 reads CASSRGPSSYEQYV. For the CDR3, the DNA is TGTGCCAGCAGCCGGGGGCCGAGCTCCTACGAGCAGTACGTC.